These 19 T cell receptor beta chains were sequenced from one sample in a study of long-term antiretroviral therapy in people with HIV. Runs used v3.0 of the immunoSEQ assay and were done at survey level. This table comes from immunoSEQ multiplex PCR, and its TCRdb copy is limited to in-frame clones, with some not included. The sample carries fewer than 35,000 clones, over 75% recorded once. The material was unsorted PBMCs, obtained about 3.3 years after starting antiretroviral therapy. The origin of the receptors is a man between 18 and 29 years old with HIV.

The rearrangement links TRBV11-2 to TRBJ1-2; 9 bases fit TRBD1. Trimming cost V 5 bases and J 8 bases; bases outside gene matches: 12. Germline loops: CDR1 SGHAT, CDR2 FQNNGV. CDR3 length: 15 amino acids. This CDR3 is CASSPRPGTGSGYTF. DNA of the CDR3: TGTGCCAGCAGCCCCCGTCCCGGGACAGGGTCCGGCTACACCTTC.

The V and J genes are TRBV7-8 and TRBJ1-1; D not certain. Per germline, CDR1 SGHVS and CDR2 FQNEAQ. The CDR3 runs to 13 residues. V gave up 2 bases and J gave up 1 base, with 5 bases separating them. CDR3 in amino acids: CASSLRSNTEAFF. The CDR3 DNA is TGTGCCAGCAGCTTAAGGTCGAACACTGAAGCTTTCTTT.

The chain couples TRBV27 to TRBJ2-7; D is undetermined. The CDR3 is 14 amino acids. V lost 3 bases and J 1 base, leaving 10 bases between the germline ends. The germline V gene has CDR1 MNHEY and CDR2 SMNVEV (reference sequence). CDR3: CASSLRTPSYEQYF. The DNA of the CDR3 is TGTGCCAGCAGTTTGAGGACCCCGTCCTACGAGCAGTACTTC.

The chain carries TRBV10-2 and TRBJ2-7; tentative D call: TRBD1 (5 bases). The V gene's germline CDR1 is WSHSY and CDR2 SAAADI. Trimming pared 2 bases from V and 5 bases from J, leaving 16 bases between. There are 15 residues in the CDR3. This CDR3 reads CASSERVMQGDEQYF. The CDR3 nucleotides are TGCGCCAGCAGTGAGAGGGTTATGCAGGGCGACGAGCAGTACTTC.

The gene calls are TRBV4-1 and TRBJ2-1; possibly TRBD2 for D (5 bases). The V end lost 1 base, the J end lost 2 bases, and 12 bases lay between the germline ends. This CDR3 region has 16 residues. Looked up from germline, CDR1 is MGHRA and CDR2 is YSYEKL. The CDR3 protein is CASSQGGARPYNEQFF. CDR3 bases: TGCGCCAGCAGCCAAGGGGGAGCGCGCCCCTACAATGAGCAGTTCTTC.

V is TRBV7-2 and J is TRBJ1-4; 8 bases map to TRBD1. The CDR3 loop spans 15 amino acids. V shed 5 bases and J 6 bases; nucleotides not matched to a gene: 8. CDR1 is SGHTA and CDR2 is FQGNSA in the germline V gene. The chain's CDR3 is CASSRTGISDEKLFF. The CDR3 bases are TGTGCCAGCAGCCGGACAGGGATTTCCGATGAAAAACTGTTTTTT.

This chain connects TRBV4-3 to TRBJ1-2, with D possibly TRBD1 on 6 matching bases. The CDR3 runs to 16 residues. V was clipped by 1 base and J by 2 bases, with 14 bases between them. CDR1 is LGHNA and CDR2 is YSLEER in the germline V gene. The CDR3 nucleotides read TGCGCCAGCAGCCAAGTAAGGACAGAATCCAACTATGGCTACACCTTC. The encoded protein is CASSQVRTESNYGYTF.

The chain combines TRBV6-1 with TRBJ1-2, with 7 nucleotides matching TRBD1. With 2 bases clipped from V and 6 bases from J, the junction kept 6 bases outside the gene matches. CDR3 length: 14 amino acids. The V gene's germline CDR1 is MNHNS and CDR2 SASEGT. The CDR3 region is CASSEFAGGHGYTF. The CDR3 nucleotides read TGTGCCAGCAGTGAATTTGCAGGGGGGCATGGCTACACCTTC.

This clone is termed medium-sized. V and J are TRBV7-3 and TRBJ2-1; no firm D call. The CDR3 spans 15 residues. The germline V gene encodes CDR1 SGHTA and CDR2 FQGTGA. Trimming took off 0 bases at V and 4 bases at J, with 10 bases between the two ends. The CDR3 sequence: CASSLTIARYNEQFF. The CDR3 nucleotides are TGTGCCAGCAGCTTAACGATTGCCAGATACAATGAGCAGTTCTTC. The full variable domain, in which reference TRBV7-3 and TRBJ2-1 provide the parts outside the CDR3, is GAGVSQTPSNKVTEKGKYVELRCDPISGHTALYWYRQSLGQGPEFLIYFQGTGAADDSGLPNDRFFAVRPEGSVSTLKIQRTERGDSAVYLCASSLTIARYNEQFFGPGTRLTVL.

This clone qualifies as medium-sized. The V call is TRBV9, the J call TRBJ2-7; possible D gene TRBD2, 5 bases. The CDR3 loop spans 15 amino acids. The germline V and J ends were trimmed by 4 bases and 1 base, with 15 bases remaining between them. Germline loops: CDR1 SGDLS, CDR2 YYNGEE. The CDR3 coding sequence is TGTGCCAGCAGCCCTCAAGAAGCGGCTTCCTACGAGCAGTACTTC. Translation: CASSPQEAASYEQYF.

The CDR3 sequence: CASSTDRAYEQYF. CDR3 in DNA: TGTGCCAGCAGCACGGACAGGGCCTACGAGCAGTACTTC. The genes are TRBV7-6 and TRBJ2-7, with 8 nucleotides matching TRBD1. This CDR3 spans 13 amino acids. The V and J ends lost 5 bases and 2 bases, in that order; junction bases with no gene match: 2. Germline CDR1 reads SGHVS; CDR2 reads FNYEAQ.

Here the CDR3 DNA reads TGTGCCAGCAGTCCCCGGACAGGCTCCTACGAGCAGTACTTC. Its protein is CASSPRTGSYEQYF. The chain carries TRBV27 and TRBJ2-7; 7 bases match TRBD1. The V and J ends lost 5 bases and 0 bases, in that order; junction bases with no gene match: 4. Per germline, CDR1 MNHEY and CDR2 SMNVEV (reference sequence). CDR3 length equals 14 residues.

The chain carries TRBV16 and TRBJ1-5, with 10 bases aligning to TRBD1. From germline, CDR1 is KGHSY and CDR2 FQNENV. Trimming at V came to 0 bases and at J to 4 bases, leaving 6 bases not matched to a gene. This CDR3 has 17 amino acids. The chain's CDR3 is CASSQSGGQGTNQPQHF. CDR3 nucleotides: TGTGCCAGCAGCCAATCAGGGGGACAGGGGACGAATCAGCCCCAGCATTTT.

This sequence joins TRBV6-1 and TRBJ1-2; D is unresolved. The CDR3 consists of 14 residues. V was pared by 3 bases and J by 2 bases, with 10 bases between. Germline V CDR1 and CDR2: MNHNS, SASEGT. The CDR3 region is CASSDWTENYGYTF. The CDR3 region has the DNA TGTGCCAGCAGTGATTGGACCGAAAACTATGGCTACACCTTC.

CDR3 DNA sequence: TGTGCCAGCAGTTCACTAGCGGGGGGGACCTACAATGAGCAGTTCTTC. Its translation is CASSSLAGGTYNEQFF. V and J are TRBV28 and TRBJ2-1, with 13 positions matching TRBD2. CDR1 and CDR2 (germline): MDHEN, SYDVKM. The CDR3 is 16 amino acids. The ends lost 4 bases at V and 2 bases at J; junction bases unmatched: 2.

This clone was counted only a few times. The chain links TRBV7-2 to TRBJ2-2, with D hard to call. This CDR3 has 13 residues. V was shortened by 0 bases and J by 7 bases, with 6 bases between the two germline ends. The germline gives CDR1 SGHTA, CDR2 FQGNSA. CDR3 amino acids: CASSLARGGELFF. CDR3 in DNA: TGTGCCAGCAGCTTAGCCCGAGGCGGGGAGCTGTTTTTT.

The chain couples TRBV4-1 to TRBJ1-1; unclear D gene. V was pared by 5 bases and J by 0 bases, with 7 bases between. The CDR3 runs to 13 residues. The germline V gene encodes CDR1 MGHRA and CDR2 YSYEKL. The CDR3 sequence: CASSSGLNTEAFF. CDR3 sequence (DNA): TGCGCCAGCAGCTCGGGTCTGAACACTGAAGCTTTCTTT.

This chain joins TRBV5-6 and TRBJ2-7, with D perhaps TRBD1 (6 bases). The V end was cut by 2 bases, the J end by 3 bases, with 12 bases between. CDR1 is SGHDT, CDR2 YYEEEE, per germline. There are 14 residues in the CDR3. The CDR3 reads CASSFFETGYEQYF. CDR3 DNA sequence: TGTGCCAGCAGCTTTTTCGAGACAGGCTACGAGCAGTACTTC.

CDR3 sequence: CASSLPGLNTGELFF. In DNA, the CDR3 is TGTGCCAGCAGCTTACCGGGACTGAACACCGGGGAGCTGTTTTTT. The rearrangement joins TRBV5-4 to TRBJ2-2; D is possibly TRBD2 (6 bases). The CDR3 loop spans 15 amino acids. Trimming shortened V by 2 bases and J by 1 base, and 9 bases separated the two germline ends. Germline CDR1 SGHNT, CDR2 YYREEE (reference sequence).